The 6 T cell receptor beta chains below all came from one sample that was sequenced in a study of tumor-infiltrating lymphocytes in oesophageal squamous cell carcinoma (dated by TCRdb to 2016 to 2017). Receptors were amplified or captured by PCR. For sequencing, an Illumina HiSeq 2000 was employed. TCRdb trimmed the raw reads at Q25, called clones with MiXCR and kept productive beta chains. Every CDR3 protein is listed once, alongside the most common genes and DNA of its rows. The sample data list 20,000 to 30,000 distinct CDR3 sequences, and more than 30% of these were observed just once. The ten largest account for approximately 22% of the sample. Sequencing used esophageal tumor tissue. The source is a male donor with esophageal squamous cell carcinoma.

Relative to its sample, this clonotype is medium-sized. The chain carries TRBV11-3 and TRBJ2-1; 7 bases are shared with TRBD1. CDR3 size: 15 residues. The germline V gene encodes CDR1 SGHNT and CDR2 YENEEA. V gave up 5 bases and J gave up 4 bases; unmatched junction bases: 8. CDR3 sequence: CASSTQGDGYNEQFF. CDR3 nucleotides: TGTGCCAGCAGCACCCAGGGGGACGGATACAATGAGCAGTTCTTC.

Of note for this clonotype: Relative to the germline gene, one junction end is altered; a read error may explain this. The rearrangement uses TRBV11-2 and TRBJ1-1, with D perhaps TRBD1 (5 bases). The CDR3 extends over 15 amino acids. The V gene's germline CDR1 is SGHAT and CDR2 FQNNGV. CDR3 region: CASSLTAGRTYEQYF. As DNA, the CDR3 is TGTGCCAGCAGCTTAACGGCAGGGCGTACCTACGAGCAGTACTTT. The whole variable domain, remainder taken from reference TRBV11-2 and TRBJ1-1, is EAGVAQSPRYKIIEKRQSVAFWCNPISGHATLYWYQQILGQGPKLLIQFQNNGVVDDSQLPKDRFSAERLKGVDSTLKIQPAKLEDSAVYLCASSLTAGRTYEQYFGQGTRLTVV.

In this sample, this clonotype turned up many times. The V and J genes are TRBV19 and TRBJ2-2; 7 bases are shared with TRBD1. The ends lost 10 bases at V and 2 bases at J; junction bases unmatched: 7. The CDR3 has 14 residues. Germline assignment: CDR1 LNHDA and CDR2 SQIVND (reference sequence). The CDR3 region is CATKQGQNTGELFF. The CDR3 DNA is TGTGCCACAAAACAGGGGCAAAACACCGGGGAGCTGTTTTTT.

Turning to this clonotype: Because the CDR3 is missing its conserved closing phenylalanine or tryptophan, this is likely a read error. The DNA is omitted, as the CDR3 cannot be located on it reliably, and the CDR3 follows TCRdb's listing. The J gene is TRBJ1-6, the V gene TRBV6-6; the D call in the table, TRBD1, was not verified against the DNA. The CDR3 region is 14 residues in length, termini included. Germline CDR1 and CDR2: MNHNY and SVGAGI (reference sequence). CDR3 region: CASSGTEETQYFGP.

This clonotype was detected many times. This chain joins TRBV28 and TRBJ1-5; weak D call: TRBD1 (5 bases). Trimming took off 1 base at V and 2 bases at J, with 15 bases between the two ends. This CDR3 is 17 amino acids long. CDR1 is MDHEN and CDR2 is SYDVKM in the germline V gene. CDR3 amino acids: CASSLSSSGRGNQPQHF. DNA for the CDR3: TGTGCCAGCAGTTTATCCTCCTCCGGCAGGGGCAATCAGCCCCAGCATTTT.

This clonotype was observed once. This chain uses TRBV3-1 with TRBJ2-3, with D perhaps matching TRBD1 (6 bases). V was cut by 2 bases and J by 0 bases, with 6 bases left in between. The CDR3 spans 14 residues. The germline CDR1 and CDR2 sequences are LGHDT and YNNKEL (reference sequence). In nucleotides, the CDR3 is TGTGCCAGCAGCCAAAGGGGGAGCACAGATACGCAGTATTTT. This encodes CASSQRGSTDTQYF.